The present entry profiles one T cell receptor (beta chain) with its context. The CDR3 sequence is 13 residues long. Deletions cut 5 bases from V and 1 base from J, with 8 bases between. In germline, CDR1 is MNHEY, CDR2 SVGEGT. The data were obtained in a study of T-cell reconstitution after alpha-beta-depleted transplantation in children. It was with unique molecular identifiers that the TCRbeta library was prepared. TCRdb independently ran MiXCR on the PCR reads; one entry per CDR3 protein. Of hundreds of thousands of distinct CDR3 sequences in the sample, approximately 10% were seen once. The receptor's source is a human donor who donated a stem cell graft to a child with acute myeloid leukemia. The J gene is TRBJ1-1, the V gene TRBV6-2 or TRBV6-3, with D hard to call. Sequences were derived from PBMCs from the stem cell graft donor, sampled from the stem cell graft. CDR3 sequence (DNA): TGTGCCAGCAGTGGACCTGGGAACACTGAAGCTTTCTTT. It yields the protein CASSGPGNTEAFF.